Below are 22 T cell receptor beta chains sequenced from a single sample in a study of blood T cell repertoires in COVID-19. Assay used: immunoSEQ multiplex PCR; TCRdb lists only in-frame clones, some missing. The sample yields roughly 260,000 clones, around 87% seen once. Sequenced sample: peripheral blood. These receptors all stem from a woman in her 50s with acute or convalescent COVID-19.

The V call is TRBV29-1, the J call TRBJ2-7; 8 bases agree with TRBD1. With 4 bases clipped from V and 0 bases from J, the junction kept 14 bases outside the gene matches. CDR1 is SQVTM and CDR2 is ANQGSEA in the germline V gene. The CDR3 is 17 amino acids. DNA for the CDR3: TGCAGCGTTGGGGACGTCAGGGGGCCTAGCAGCTCCTACGAGCAGTACTTC. Translation: CSVGDVRGPSSSYEQYF.

This CDR3 is CATSGFGQRVYGYTF. The CDR3 DNA is TGTGCCACCAGCGGTTTCGGACAGAGAGTATATGGCTACACCTTC. The V call is TRBV15, the J call TRBJ1-2, with TRBD1 as a possible D gene (6 bases). Per the germline V gene, CDR1 is LNHNV and CDR2 is YYDKDF (reference sequence). The CDR3 totals 15 residues. V was cut by 5 bases and J by 5 bases, with 18 bases left in between.

The chain uses TRBV5-1 and TRBJ1-1, with D tentatively TRBD1 (6 bases). Germline CDR1 reads SGHRS; CDR2 reads YFSETQ. V gave up 3 bases and J gave up 1 base, with 13 bases separating them. This CDR3 has 15 residues. The CDR3 nucleotides are TGCGCCAGCAGCTGGCAGGGGAGTTCGAACACTGAAGCTTTCTTT. This codes for CASSWQGSSNTEAFF. Using reference TRBV5-1 and TRBJ1-1 for the parts outside the CDR3, the full variable domain is KAGVTQTPRYLIKTRGQQVTLSCSPISGHRSVSWYQQTPGQGLQFLFEYFSETQRNKGNFPGRFSGRQFSNSRSEMNVSTLELGDSALYLCASSWQGSSNTEAFFGQGTRLTVV.

The rearrangement links TRBV19 to TRBJ1-1; 9 bases are shared with TRBD1. The CDR3 runs to 14 residues. After removal of 5 bases from V and 5 bases from J, the junction contained 6 bases not matched to a gene. Germline CDR1 LNHDA, CDR2 SQIVND (reference sequence). The CDR3 reads CASSANRGRTEAFF. In DNA form, the CDR3 reads TGTGCCAGTAGTGCTAACAGGGGGCGGACTGAAGCTTTCTTT.

The count of this clone is one. V usage is TRBV12-3 or TRBV12-4 and J usage is TRBJ2-7; 7 bases match TRBD2. Germline trimming cut 7 bases from V and 5 bases from J; bases unmatched to any gene: 5. The CDR3 covers 12 residues. DNA for the CDR3: TGTGCCAGCACAAGCGGGATGGACGAGCAGTACTTC. Amino acids: CASTSGMDEQYF.

This clone was recorded only once. Other DNA sequences of this sample code for an identical CDR3. This chain joins TRBV7-3 and TRBJ2-5; the match to TRBD1 covers 9 bases. Trimming removed 5 bases from V and 2 bases from J; junction bases left unmatched: 3. The CDR3 runs 14 residues. In germline, CDR1 is SGHTA, CDR2 FQGTGA. CDR3 region: CASSPGQGQETQYF. In DNA form, the CDR3 reads TGTGCCAGCAGCCCGGGACAGGGACAAGAGACCCAGTACTTC. Using reference TRBV7-3 and TRBJ2-5 for the parts outside the CDR3, the full variable domain is GAGVSQTPSNKVTEKGKYVELRCDPISGHTALYWYRQSLGQGPEFLIYFQGTGAADDSGLPNDRFFAVRPEGSVSTLKIQRTERGDSAVYLCASSPGQGQETQYFGPGTRLLVL.

The chain uses TRBV29-1 and TRBJ1-6; 10 bases match TRBD1. Germline CDR1 and CDR2: SQVTM and ANQGSEA. With 6 bases clipped from V and 10 bases from J, the junction kept 6 bases outside the gene matches. The CDR3 has 13 amino acids. CDR3 sequence: CSVGDRGRSPLHF. CDR3 DNA: TGCAGCGTGGGGGACAGGGGTCGATCACCCCTCCACTTT.

This chain uses TRBV19 with TRBJ2-7; no definite D call. CDR1 and CDR2 from the germline V gene are LNHDA and SQIVND (reference sequence). V lost 3 bases and J lost 4, with 10 bases in between. The CDR3 spans 13 residues. The CDR3 nucleotides are TGTGCCAGTAGTATTTCCAGGTTTTACGAGCAGTACTTC. Translating it yields CASSISRFYEQYF.

The CDR3 DNA reads as TGTGCCAGCAGCCTAGGGGGCGAAAACACCATATATTTT. This codes for CASSLGGENTIYF. The chain combines TRBV3-1 (or the pseudogene TRBV3-2) with TRBJ1-3, with 7 bases identical to TRBD1. The CDR3 runs 13 residues. Looked up from germline, CDR1 is LGHDT and CDR2 is YNNKEL (reference sequence). Trimming removed 4 bases from V and 6 bases from J; junction bases left unmatched: 3.

This clone was counted only a few times. This sequence joins TRBV4-2 and TRBJ1-1; weak D call: TRBD1 (6 bases). V was pared by 1 base and J by 3 bases, with 12 bases between. Per germline, CDR1 LGHNA and CDR2 YNFKEQ. This CDR3 is 15 amino acids long. Written as DNA, the CDR3 is TGTGCCAGCAGCCAAGTCGGTTCAGGGGACACTGAAGCTTTCTTT. It translates to CASSQVGSGDTEAFF.

The CDR3, as DNA: TGTGCCAGCAGCTTGGGACAGGGGGCTCCCGAGCAGTACTTC. It is translated as CASSLGQGAPEQYF. The genes are TRBV5-8 and TRBJ2-7; TRBD1 matches 10 bases. This CDR3 is 14 amino acids long. The ends lost 0 bases at V and 6 bases at J; junction bases unmatched: 3. Germline CDR1 is SGHTS and CDR2 is YDEGEE. Supplemented by reference TRBV5-8 and TRBJ2-7, the full variable domain reads EAGVTQSPTHLIKTRGQQATLRCSPISGHTSVYWYQQALGLGLQFLLWYDEGEERNRGNFPPRFSGRQFPNYSSELNVNALELEDSALYLCASSLGQGAPEQYFGPGTRLTVT.

V gene TRBV7-9 combines with J gene TRBJ1-2, with 8 bases lining up with TRBD1. Per germline, CDR1 SEHNR and CDR2 FQNEAQ (reference sequence). V was pared by 2 bases and J by 5 bases, with 7 bases of the junction left unmatched. This CDR3 has 15 residues. CDR3 nucleotides: TGTGCCAGCAGCTTAAAGACAGGGGTTGATTATGGCTACACCTTC. It encodes CASSLKTGVDYGYTF.

This clone was recorded once. The rearrangement joins TRBV7-3 to TRBJ1-1; 12 positions match TRBD1. The germline V gene encodes CDR1 SGHTA and CDR2 FQGTGA. This CDR3 contains 14 residues. J gave up 11 bases and V 5 bases, and 9 bases lay outside the gene matches. DNA of the CDR3: TGTGCCAGCAGCCCCCACGGGACAGGGGGCGACGCTTTCTTT. Translated, it gives CASSPHGTGGDAFF.

V is TRBV6-1 and J is TRBJ2-7; TRBD2 matches at 11 bases. Germline CDR1 reads MNHNS; CDR2 reads SASEGT. V trimming: 6 bases; J trimming: 4 bases; junction bases outside the gene matches: 2. This CDR3 spans 13 amino acids. CDR3 DNA: TGTGCCAGCAGCCCTAGCGGGAGGTACGAGCAGTACTTC. Translated: CASSPSGRYEQYF.

The chain joins TRBV30 to TRBJ1-1; D is undetermined. This CDR3 region has 13 residues. The ends were cut back, 3 bases at V and 2 bases at J, with 10 bases in the middle. CDR1 and CDR2 (germline): GTSNPN, SVGIG (reference sequence). CDR3 in amino acids: CAWSIRGNTEAFF. In nucleotides, the CDR3 is TGTGCCTGGAGCATCCGAGGAAACACTGAAGCTTTCTTT.

The CDR3 region has the DNA TGTGCCAGCAGTGCTGAAAGTGGAGGCAATTCACCCCTCCACTTT. It translates to CASSAESGGNSPLHF. The rearrangement joins TRBV25-1 to TRBJ1-6; D not resolved. The CDR3 extends over 15 amino acids. The germline V and J ends were trimmed by 4 bases and 7 bases, with 14 bases remaining between them. Germline CDR1 is MGHDK and CDR2 is SYGVNS.

The chain combines TRBV29-1 with TRBJ2-7; D is possibly TRBD2 (6 bases). CDR1 and CDR2 (germline): SQVTM, ANQGSEA. V was pared by 6 bases and J by 0 bases, with 9 bases between. This CDR3 spans 12 amino acids. The CDR3 region has the DNA TGCAGCGTCCTAGCGAACTCCTACGAGCAGTACTTC. Translation gives CSVLANSYEQYF.

The gene calls are TRBV9 and TRBJ1-3; maybe TRBD1 (5 bases). This CDR3 contains 16 residues. V was trimmed by 3 bases and J by 1 base, leaving 14 bases between them. CDR1 SGDLS and CDR2 YYNGEE come from the germline V gene. In nucleotides, the CDR3 is TGTGCCAGCAGCGAGGACCCGGGGGGTTCTGGAAACACCATATATTTT. It specifies CASSEDPGGSGNTIYF.

The gene calls are TRBV11-2 and TRBJ1-2; tentative D call: TRBD1 (6 bases). The CDR3 is 15 residues long. Trimming pared 5 bases from V and 7 bases from J, leaving 20 bases between. Germline assignment: CDR1 SGHAT and CDR2 FQNNGV. The CDR3 DNA reads TGTGCCAGCAGCCAAGAGATTACAGGGCTCTCTGGCTACACCTTC. It is translated as CASSQEITGLSGYTF.

The chain recombines TRBV4-1 with TRBJ2-3; 14 bases map to TRBD2. This CDR3 contains 17 residues. CDR1 MGHRA and CDR2 YSYEKL come from the germline V gene. The V and J ends lost 3 bases and 4 bases, in that order; junction bases with no gene match: 6. In DNA, the CDR3 is TGCGCCAGCAGCCACCCGGGACTAGCGGGAGAGGCAGATACGCAGTATTTT. Translated: CASSHPGLAGEADTQYF.

This clone was counted only a few times. The chain's CDR3 is CASSIDRDKDEQFF. CDR3 DNA: TGTGCCAGCAGCATAGACAGGGACAAGGATGAGCAGTTCTTC. This chain uses TRBV7-7 with TRBJ2-1; 7 bases match TRBD1. The CDR3 totals 14 residues. The trim removed 5 bases at V and 8 bases at J, leaving 9 bases unmatched. CDR1 and CDR2 from the germline V gene are SSHAT and FNYEAQ (reference sequence). The full variable domain, completed using reference TRBV7-7 and TRBJ2-1, is GAGVSQSPRYKVTKRGQDVTLRCDPISSHATLYWYQQALGQGPEFLTYFNYEAQPDKSGLPSDRFSAERPEGSISTLTIQRTEQRDSAMYRCASSIDRDKDEQFFGPGTRLTVL.

V gene TRBV19 combines with J gene TRBJ1-6; D might be TRBD1 (6 bases). The V and J ends lost 3 bases and 4 bases respectively, with 19 bases between them. The CDR3 has 18 residues. The V gene's germline CDR1 is LNHDA and CDR2 SQIVND (reference sequence). The CDR3 nucleotides read TGTGCCAGTAGTATGCCCCAGAGGGGGTCGGCGTATAATTCACCCCTCCACTTT. Protein: CASSMPQRGSAYNSPLHF.